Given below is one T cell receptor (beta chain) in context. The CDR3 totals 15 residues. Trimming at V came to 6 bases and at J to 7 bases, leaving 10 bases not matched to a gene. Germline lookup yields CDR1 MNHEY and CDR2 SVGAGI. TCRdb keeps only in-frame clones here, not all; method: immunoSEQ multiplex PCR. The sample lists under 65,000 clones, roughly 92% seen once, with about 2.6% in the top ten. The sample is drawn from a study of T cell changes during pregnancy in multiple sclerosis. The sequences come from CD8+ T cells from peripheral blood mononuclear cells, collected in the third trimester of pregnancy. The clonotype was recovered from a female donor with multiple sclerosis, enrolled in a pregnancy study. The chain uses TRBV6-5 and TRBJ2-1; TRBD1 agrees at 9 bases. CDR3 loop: CASSPPGTGLNEQFF. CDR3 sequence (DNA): TGTGCCAGCAGCCCTCCCGGGACAGGGTTAAATGAGCAGTTCTTC.